This TCR beta chain was recovered during a study of shared clonotypes between healthy human individuals. For the study at large: Three plates each covered CD4 naive and memory; CD8 naive two, CD8 memory one.

A note on this clone: Its antigen is undetermined. Different DNA sequences within this sample yield the same CDR3.

Between the trimmed V and J ends, which lost 1 base and 0 bases, there was a span of 10 bases. Germline V gene lookup returns CDR1 SGHAT and CDR2 FQNNGV. CDR3 size: 15 residues. Study results and caveats: Compared with memory subsets, naive subsets generally had larger estimated richness.

Deep level was the assay's run setting. This table comes from immunoSEQ multiplex PCR, and its TCRdb copy is limited to in-frame clones, with some not included. The sample comprises approximately 980,000 clones, over 60% of which are singletons, and 1.5% rests with the top ten. The V call is TRBV11-2, the J call TRBJ2-7; D perhaps matches TRBD1 (5 bases). Input material: memory CD4+ T cells sorted from blood. Subset denoted: CD45RA-negative fraction. The TCR was taken from a man younger than 35 in good health. The CDR3, as DNA: TGTGCCAGCAGCTTAGCGGCAGGGCCCTCCTACGAGCAGTACTTC. As protein: CASSLAAGPSYEQYF. Variable domain in full (rest from reference TRBV11-2 and TRBJ2-7): EAGVAQSPRYKIIEKRQSVAFWCNPISGHATLYWYQQILGQGPKLLIQFQNNGVVDDSQLPKDRFSAERLKGVDSTLKIQPAKLEDSAVYLCASSLAAGPSYEQYFGPGTRLTVT.